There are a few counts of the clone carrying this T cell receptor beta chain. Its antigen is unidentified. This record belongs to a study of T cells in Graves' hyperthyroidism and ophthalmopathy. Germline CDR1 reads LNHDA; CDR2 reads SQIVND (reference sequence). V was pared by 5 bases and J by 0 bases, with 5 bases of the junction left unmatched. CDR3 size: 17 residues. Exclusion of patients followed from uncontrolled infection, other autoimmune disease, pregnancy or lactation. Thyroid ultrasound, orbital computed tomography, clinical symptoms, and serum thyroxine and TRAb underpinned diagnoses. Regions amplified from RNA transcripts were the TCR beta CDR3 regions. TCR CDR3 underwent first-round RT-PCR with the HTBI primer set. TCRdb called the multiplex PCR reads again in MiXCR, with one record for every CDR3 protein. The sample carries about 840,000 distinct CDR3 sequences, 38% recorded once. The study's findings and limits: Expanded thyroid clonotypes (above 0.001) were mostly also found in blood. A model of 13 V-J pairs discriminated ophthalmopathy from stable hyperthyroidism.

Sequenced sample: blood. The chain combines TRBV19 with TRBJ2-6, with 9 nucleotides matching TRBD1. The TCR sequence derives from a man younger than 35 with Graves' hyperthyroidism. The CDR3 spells CASSPGTGFSGANVLTF. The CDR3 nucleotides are TGTGCCAGTAGTCCCGGGACAGGGTTCTCTGGGGCCAACGTCCTGACTTTC.